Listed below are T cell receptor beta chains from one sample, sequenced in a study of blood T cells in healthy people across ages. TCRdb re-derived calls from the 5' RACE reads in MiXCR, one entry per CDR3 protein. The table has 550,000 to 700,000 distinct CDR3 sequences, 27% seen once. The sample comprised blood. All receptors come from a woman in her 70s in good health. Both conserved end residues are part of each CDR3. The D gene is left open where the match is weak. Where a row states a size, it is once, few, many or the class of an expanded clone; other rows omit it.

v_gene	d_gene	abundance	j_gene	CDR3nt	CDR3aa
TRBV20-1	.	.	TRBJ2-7	TGCAGTGCTAGTCGAAGAGCCTTCGACGAGCAGTACTTC	CSASRRAFDEQYF
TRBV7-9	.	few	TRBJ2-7	TGTGCCAGCAGCGGTAGCGGTTACGAGCAGTACTTC	CASSGSGYEQYF
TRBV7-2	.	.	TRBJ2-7	TGTGCCAGCAGCCCCAGGACCTCCTCCGGCCACGGGCAGTACTTC	CASSPRTSSGHGQYF
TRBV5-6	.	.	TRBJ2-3	TGTGCCATCCTATGGCGGCAGCCCACAGATACGCAGTATTTT	CAILWRQPTDTQYF
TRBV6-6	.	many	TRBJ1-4	TGTGCCAGCAGTATACTCGCACAGGGTAATGAAAAACTGTTTTTT	CASSILAQGNEKLFF
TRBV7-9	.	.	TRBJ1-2	TGTGCCAGCAGCTTAGCAGGATCGGGTGGCTACACCTTC	CASSLAGSGGYTF
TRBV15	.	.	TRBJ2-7	TGTGCCACCAGCAGAGATCGGTTAGGGGCCCCCTACGAGCAGTACTTC	CATSRDRLGAPYEQYF
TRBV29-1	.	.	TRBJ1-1	TGCAGCGTTGAAGACCGGCTGAACACTGAAGCTTTCTTT	CSVEDRLNTEAFF
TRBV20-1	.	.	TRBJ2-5	TGCAGTGCTAGACTAGTTCACCAAGAGACCCAGTACTTC	CSARLVHQETQYF
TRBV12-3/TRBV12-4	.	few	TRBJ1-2	TGTGCCAGCAGTTTACGGAGTTTCTATGGCTACACCTTC	CASSLRSFYGYTF
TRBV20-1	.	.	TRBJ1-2	TGCAGTGCCAGAGACAGCCCGATGCGTGGCTACACCTTC	CSARDSPMRGYTF
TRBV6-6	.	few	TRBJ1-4	TGTGCCAGCAGATCCCTGACAGCAACTAATGAAAAACTGCTTTTT	CASRSLTATNEKLLF
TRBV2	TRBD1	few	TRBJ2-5	TGTGCCAGCAGTCGGGACAGGAGGTCAGAGACCCAGTACTTC	CASSRDRRSETQYF
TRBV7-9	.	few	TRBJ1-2	TGTGCCAGCAGCTACGGACAGAACGGCTACACCTTC	CASSYGQNGYTF
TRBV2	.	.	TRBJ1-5	TGTGCCAGCAGTGGGTCCAAAGGCAATCAGCCCCAGCATTTT	CASSGSKGNQPQHF
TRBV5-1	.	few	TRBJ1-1	TGCGCCAGCAGCCCAAACCAACAGGGTAACACTGAAGCTTTCTTT	CASSPNQQGNTEAFF
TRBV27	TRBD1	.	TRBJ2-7	TGTGCCAGCAGTCCCCTCGGGACAGGGAATGAGCAGTACTTC	CASSPLGTGNEQYF
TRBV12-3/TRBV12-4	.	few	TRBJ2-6	TGTGCCAGCAGTTGGCGCAGGGCTGGGGCCAACGTCCTGACTTTC	CASSWRRAGANVLTF
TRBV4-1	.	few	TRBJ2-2	TGCGCCAGCAGCCGAGATCGGAAAGGGGAGCTGTTTTTT	CASSRDRKGELFF
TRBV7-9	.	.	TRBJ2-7	TGTGCCAGCAGACCGACAGGACCTTCCTACGAGCAGTACTTC	CASRPTGPSYEQYF
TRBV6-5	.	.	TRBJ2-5	TGTGCCAGCAGTTACGGAGATTTCCAAGAGACCCAGTACTTC	CASSYGDFQETQYF
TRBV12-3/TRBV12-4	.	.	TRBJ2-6	TGTGCCAGCAGTTTAGATCCGGGGCTTGGGGCCAACGTCCTGACTTTC	CASSLDPGLGANVLTF
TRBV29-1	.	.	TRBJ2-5	TGCAGCGTTGAAGGGCTCCAAGAGACCCAGTACTTC	CSVEGLQETQYF
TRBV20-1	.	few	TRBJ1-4	TGCAGTGCTAATGATCAATCGGGGGAGGAAAAACTGTTTTTT	CSANDQSGEEKLFF
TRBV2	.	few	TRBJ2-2	TGTGCCAGCTCGCAGGGGCACACCGGGGAGCTGTTTTTT	CASSQGHTGELFF
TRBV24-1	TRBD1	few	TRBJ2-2	TGTGCCACGACGGACAGGGGGCGCAGGGAGCTGTTTTTT	CATTDRGRRELFF
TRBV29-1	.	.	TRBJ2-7	TGCAGCGCCCAGTCGTTGCAGTCGAGCTCCTACGAGCAGTACTTC	CSAQSLQSSSYEQYF
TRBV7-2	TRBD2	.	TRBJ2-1	TGTGCCAGCACCGGGAGCGGGGGCCAGAGCTCCTACAATGAGCAGTTCTTC	CASTGSGGQSSYNEQFF
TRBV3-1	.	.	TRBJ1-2	TGTGCCAGCAGCCAAGATTATACAGGGTCGAGGTATGGCTACACCTTC	CASSQDYTGSRYGYTF
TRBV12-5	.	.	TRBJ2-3	TGTGCTGCTCGCTTAGACATAGATGTCACAGATACGCAGTATTTT	CAARLDIDVTDTQYF
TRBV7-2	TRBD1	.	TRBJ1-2	TGTGCCAGCAGCAGAGACAGGGGGCTACGGGGCTACACCTTC	CASSRDRGLRGYTF
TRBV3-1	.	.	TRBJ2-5	TGTGCCAGCAGCCGAGAGGACGTGGAGACCCAGTACTTC	CASSREDVETQYF
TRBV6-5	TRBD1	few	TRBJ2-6	TGTGCCAGCAGTTACTTCCTCCGGGACAGGGGCCGAGGCTCTGGGGCCAACGTCCTGACTTTC	CASSYFLRDRGRGSGANVLTF
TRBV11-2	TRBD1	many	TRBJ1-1	TGTGCCAGCATCACCTCAGGGGGCTTAAAGGCAGCTTTCTTT	CASITSGGLKAAFF
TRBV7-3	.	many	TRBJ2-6	TGTGCCAGCAGCCCCGACAGGTTAAGGGCCAACGTCCTGACTTTC	CASSPDRLRANVLTF
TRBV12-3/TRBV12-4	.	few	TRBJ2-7	TGTGCCAGCAGCCGCATCCAGTCCTACGAGCAGTACTTC	CASSRIQSYEQYF
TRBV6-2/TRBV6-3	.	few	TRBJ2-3	TGTGCCAGCAGGCTGGGTGGGGGCCGAATCACAGATACGCAGTATTTT	CASRLGGGRITDTQYF
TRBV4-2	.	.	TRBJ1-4	TGTGCCAGCAGCCCCGGCGAGGGAAATGAAAAACTGTTTTTT	CASSPGEGNEKLFF
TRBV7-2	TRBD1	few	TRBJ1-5	TGTGCCAGCAGCGTTTGGGACCGACAGGGCAGCAATCAGCCCCAGCATTTT	CASSVWDRQGSNQPQHF
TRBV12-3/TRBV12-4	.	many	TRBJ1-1	TGTGCCAGCAGTTTAGGGGGGGGGCGTGTGACTGAAGCTTTCTTT	CASSLGGGRVTEAFF
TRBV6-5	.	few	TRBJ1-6	TGTGCCAGCAGTCAACAGGGACATTCACCCCTCCACTTT	CASSQQGHSPLHF
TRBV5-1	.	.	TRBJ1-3	TGCGCCAGCATGGGGGGCTCTGGAAACACCATATATTTT	CASMGGSGNTIYF
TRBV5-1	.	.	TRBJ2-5	TGCGCCAGCAGTCCTTTACCAGGGGAACAAGAGACCCAGTACTTC	CASSPLPGEQETQYF
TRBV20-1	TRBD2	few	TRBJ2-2	TGCAGTGCTGATCTCCTCCCCGGGGGGGAAGGCGCCGGGGAGCTGTTTTTT	CSADLLPGGEGAGELFF
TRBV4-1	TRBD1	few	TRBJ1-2	TGCGCCAGCAGCCCCTTAAGGGACAGTGAATTAGCTAACTATGGCTGCACCTTC	CASSPLRDSELANYGCTF
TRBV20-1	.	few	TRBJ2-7	TGCAGCCCTGTAACCAGGAATATCTACGAGCAGTACTTC	CSPVTRNIYEQYF
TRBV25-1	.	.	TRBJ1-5	TGTGCCAGCAGTGGGGCCGGTTACAATCAGCCCCAGCATTTT	CASSGAGYNQPQHF
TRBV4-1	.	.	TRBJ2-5	TGCGCCAGCAGCCACGCTTCGACAGGTTCAGAGACCCAGTACTTC	CASSHASTGSETQYF
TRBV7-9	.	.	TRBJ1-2	TGTGCCAGCAGCTCGGACAGCCCTAACTATGGCTACACCTTC	CASSSDSPNYGYTF
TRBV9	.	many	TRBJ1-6	TGTGCCAGCTCCGGTGGCAGCTCCTATAATTCACCCCTCCACTTT	CASSGGSSYNSPLHF
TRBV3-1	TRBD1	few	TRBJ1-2	TGTGCCAGCAGCCTCGGACAGGGGAGCTTATATGGCTACACCTTC	CASSLGQGSLYGYTF
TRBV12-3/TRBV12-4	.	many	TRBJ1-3	TGTGCCAGCAGTTTAGTTGGAAACACCATATATTTT	CASSLVGNTIYF
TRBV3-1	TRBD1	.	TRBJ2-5	TGTGCCAGCAGCCAATACCCGGGACAGGGACAAGAGACCCAGTACTTC	CASSQYPGQGQETQYF
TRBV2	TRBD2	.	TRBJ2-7	TGTGCCAGCACCTCTAGCGGGGCCACCTACGAGCAGTACTTC	CASTSSGATYEQYF
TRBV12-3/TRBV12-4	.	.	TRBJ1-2	TGTGCCAGCAGCCTAACCCCCCTCCAGGGAGTATATGGCTACACCTTC	CASSLTPLQGVYGYTF
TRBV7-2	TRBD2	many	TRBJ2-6	TGTGCCAGCAGCTCCCGTCGGGGACTAGCGGGAACTGGGGCCAACGTCCTGACTTTC	CASSSRRGLAGTGANVLTF
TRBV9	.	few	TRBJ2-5	TGTGCCAGCAGCCCTCGGGGGGCAGAAGAGACCCAGTACTTC	CASSPRGAEETQYF
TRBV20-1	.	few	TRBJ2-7	TGCAGTGCTCGCGAGGGCACCCAGCTCTCCTACGAGCAGTGCTTC	CSAREGTQLSYEQCF